This T cell receptor (beta chain) was profiled in a study of Tregs in tolerant kidney transplant recipients. As for this clone: No antigen is known for it.

Study results and limitations: Activated donor B cell expansion appeared to reveal the most relevant donor-specific TCRbeta repertoire. In tolerant patients, donor-specific Tregs outgrew total Tregs, suggesting antigen-driven expansion.

Repertoires were generated with immunoSEQ multiplex PCR, while TCRdb's copy carries only in-frame clones and drops some. Of about 83,000 clones listed, roughly 98% are singletons. The TCR was taken from a human donor who received a combined kidney and bone marrow transplant. Sequences were derived from CD4+ T cells from blood, sampled before the transplant.

The CDR3 loop reads CASSPRTSGGEGEQFF. As DNA, the CDR3 is TGTGCCAGCAGCCCCCGGACTAGCGGGGGGGAGGGTGAGCAGTTCTTC. The chain couples TRBV9 to TRBJ2-1; 15 bases match TRBD2. This CDR3 region has 16 residues. Losses at the gene ends were 4 bases for V and 9 bases for J; bases not matched to a gene: 8. Germline V lookup: CDR1 SGDLS, CDR2 YYNGEE.